This is a list of T cell receptor beta chains from one sample in a study of T cells in Graves' hyperthyroidism and ophthalmopathy. TCRdb redid the calling of the multiplex PCR reads with MiXCR, one entry per CDR3 protein. The profile covers about 350,000 distinct CDR3 sequences, with 18% appearing a single time and around 15% taken by the ten largest. The sequencing sample was made of blood. The receptor source for this set is a woman aged 40-49 years with Graves' ophthalmopathy. The CDR3 runs from the conserved cysteine through the conserved F or W. D genes are given only for firm matches. Only some rows state a clone size, as once, few, many or a class for expanded clones.

>-|TRBJ2-5|TRBV6-2/TRBV6-3|15|-
CASSYGPRGHETQYF
TGTGCCAGCAGTTACGGTCCCAGGGGCCACGAGACCCAGTACTTC
>-|TRBJ1-3|TRBV6-1|14|-
CAIFRQDSGNTIYF
TGTGCCATCTTCAGACAGGACTCTGGAAACACCATATATTTT
>-|TRBJ1-1|TRBV5-1|14|many
CASSLDRLGDEAFF
TGCGCCAGCAGCTTGGATAGACTGGGTGATGAAGCTTTCTTT
>-|TRBJ1-1|TRBV10-1|14|many
CASSPGDYNTEAFF
TGCGCCAGCAGTCCCGGGGACTATAACACTGAAGCTTTCTTT
>TRBD1|TRBJ1-1|TRBV18|15|many
CASSIGQGVNTEAFF
TGTGCCAGCTCAATAGGACAGGGGGTCAACACTGAAGCTTTCTTT
>-|TRBJ1-5|TRBV28|15|many
CASSFASSVNQPQHF
TGTGCCAGCAGTTTCGCTAGCTCGGTAAATCAGCCCCAGCATTTT
>-|TRBJ2-2|TRBV12-3/TRBV12-4|16|many
CASSLWVGGRAGELFF
TGTGCCAGCAGTTTATGGGTGGGGGGACGCGCCGGGGAGCTGTTTTTT
>-|TRBJ2-7|TRBV27|14|many
CASMVASASYEQYF
TGTGCCAGCATGGTGGCTTCTGCCTCCTACGAGCAGTACTTC
>-|TRBJ1-2|TRBV6-1|15|many
CASSEAPTAAYGYTF
TGTGCCAGCAGTGAAGCCCCGACAGCTGCCTATGGCTACACCTTC
>TRBD1|TRBJ2-7|TRBV12-3/TRBV12-4|15|-
CASSFRSTGGYEQYF
TGTGCCAGCAGTTTTCGCTCGACAGGGGGCTACGAGCAGTACTTC
>-|TRBJ2-7|TRBV27|12|many
CASCRPAYEQYF
TGTGCCAGCTGCCGGCCCGCTTACGAGCAGTACTTC
>TRBD1|TRBJ1-5|TRBV11-1|17|many
CASSLADRGTGNQPQHF
TGTGCCAGCAGCTTAGCGGACAGGGGGACGGGCAATCAGCCCCAGCATTTT
>-|TRBJ2-5|TRBV2|14|-
CASRGGQYQETQYF
TGTGCCAGCAGGGGCGGACAGTACCAAGAGACCCAGTACTTC
>-|TRBJ2-7|TRBV11-1|15|many
CASSLGEAGALEQYF
TGTGCCAGCAGCTTAGGAGAGGCCGGGGCTTTGGAGCAGTACTTC
>-|TRBJ2-5|TRBV12-5|16|many
CASGFGRSTDGETQYF
TGTGCTAGTGGTTTTGGTAGAAGCACGGATGGGGAGACCCAGTACTTC
>-|TRBJ1-2|TRBV6-1|15|many
CASSVPVGRGGGYTF
TGTGCCAGCAGTGTCCCGGTGGGGAGGGGCGGAGGCTACACCTTC
>-|TRBJ2-7|TRBV7-2|15|many
CASSLEPGPSHEQYF
TGTGCCAGCAGCTTAGAGCCCGGGCCGTCCCACGAGCAGTACTTC
>-|TRBJ1-5|TRBV27|13|many
CASSSRENQPQHF
TGTGCCAGCAGTTCCAGGGAAAATCAGCCCCAGCATTTT
>-|TRBJ2-7|TRBV12-3/TRBV12-4|14|many
CASSLGVSGYEQYF
TGTGCCAGCAGTTTAGGAGTGAGCGGTTACGAGCAGTACTTC
>-|TRBJ1-1|TRBV19|14|many
CASSIRQGGTEAFF
TGTGCCAGTAGTATTCGGCAGGGTGGTACTGAAGCTTTCTTT